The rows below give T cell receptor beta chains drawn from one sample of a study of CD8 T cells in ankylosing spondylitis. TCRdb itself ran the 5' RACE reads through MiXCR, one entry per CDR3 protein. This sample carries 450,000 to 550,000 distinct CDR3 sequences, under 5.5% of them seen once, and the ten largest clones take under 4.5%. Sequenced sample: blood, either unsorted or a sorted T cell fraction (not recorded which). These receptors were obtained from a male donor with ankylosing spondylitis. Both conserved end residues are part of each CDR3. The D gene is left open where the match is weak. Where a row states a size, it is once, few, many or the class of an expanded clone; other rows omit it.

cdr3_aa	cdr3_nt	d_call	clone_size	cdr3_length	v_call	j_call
CASSLLAATDTQYF	TGTGCCAGCAGCTTGCTAGCGGCAACAGATACGCAGTATTTT	TRBD2	many	14	TRBV7-2	TRBJ2-3
CASSLLGDVKTEAFF	TGTGCCAGCAGCCTCCTGGGGGATGTAAAAACTGAAGCTTTCTTT	NA	many	15	TRBV14	TRBJ1-1
CATSRDMSGPREQFF	TGTGCCACCAGCAGAGATATGTCAGGTCCCCGGGAGCAGTTCTTC	NA	many	15	TRBV15	TRBJ2-1
CASSFRSTDTQYF	TGCGCCAGCAGCTTCCGTAGCACAGATACGCAGTATTTT	NA	many	13	TRBV4-3	TRBJ2-3
CSAPGALTGTGVLEQFF	TGCAGTGCTCCCGGAGCCTTAACCGGGACAGGGGTGCTTGAGCAGTTCTTC	TRBD1	NA	17	TRBV20-1	TRBJ2-1
CASSQDWSGDQPQHF	TGCGCCAGCAGCCAAGATTGGTCAGGGGACCAGCCCCAGCATTTT	NA	many	15	TRBV4-1	TRBJ1-5
CASSKRLERLYEQYF	TGTGCCAGCAGCAAAAGACTGGAACGACTCTACGAGCAGTACTTC	NA	NA	15	TRBV7-8	TRBJ2-7
CASSQVDTDTQYF	TGTGCCAGCAGCCAAGTAGACACAGATACGCAGTATTTT	NA	few	13	TRBV4-2	TRBJ2-3
CASSPRRDNEQFF	TGTGCCAGCAGTCCCAGACGGGACAATGAGCAGTTCTTC	NA	many	13	TRBV7-9	TRBJ2-1
CASSQPGNAEAFF	TGCGCCAGCAGCCAACCAGGGAACGCTGAAGCTTTCTTT	NA	NA	13	TRBV5-1	TRBJ1-1
CAISEAGQGAYYGYTF	TGTGCCATCAGTGAGGCGGGACAGGGGGCGTACTATGGCTACACCTTC	TRBD1	many	16	TRBV10-3	TRBJ1-2
CAIRVTGVDYGYTF	TGTGCCATCAGAGTTACAGGGGTTGACTATGGCTACACCTTC	TRBD1	many	14	TRBV10-3	TRBJ1-2
CASSQRGSYEQYF	TGTGCCAGCAGCCAAAGAGGTTCCTACGAGCAGTACTTC	NA	many	13	TRBV7-2	TRBJ2-7
CASSQLGLYQETQYF	TGCGCCAGCAGCCAACTGGGCCTCTACCAAGAGACCCAGTACTTC	NA	few	15	TRBV4-1	TRBJ2-5
CASREGSGPHNEQFF	TGTGCCAGCAGGGAGGGTAGCGGACCCCACAATGAGCAGTTCTTC	NA	many	15	TRBV28	TRBJ2-1
CASSPRTGEDEQYF	TGTGCCAGCAGCCCTCGGACAGGGGAGGACGAGCAGTACTTC	TRBD1	NA	14	TRBV7-2	TRBJ2-7
CASSLARVGGYEQYF	TGTGCCAGCAGCTTAGCCAGAGTGGGGGGCTACGAGCAGTACTTC	NA	many	15	TRBV7-9	TRBJ2-7
CASSEQATNEKLFF	TGTGCCAGCAGTGAACAGGCAACTAATGAAAAACTGTTTTTT	NA	many	14	TRBV28	TRBJ1-4